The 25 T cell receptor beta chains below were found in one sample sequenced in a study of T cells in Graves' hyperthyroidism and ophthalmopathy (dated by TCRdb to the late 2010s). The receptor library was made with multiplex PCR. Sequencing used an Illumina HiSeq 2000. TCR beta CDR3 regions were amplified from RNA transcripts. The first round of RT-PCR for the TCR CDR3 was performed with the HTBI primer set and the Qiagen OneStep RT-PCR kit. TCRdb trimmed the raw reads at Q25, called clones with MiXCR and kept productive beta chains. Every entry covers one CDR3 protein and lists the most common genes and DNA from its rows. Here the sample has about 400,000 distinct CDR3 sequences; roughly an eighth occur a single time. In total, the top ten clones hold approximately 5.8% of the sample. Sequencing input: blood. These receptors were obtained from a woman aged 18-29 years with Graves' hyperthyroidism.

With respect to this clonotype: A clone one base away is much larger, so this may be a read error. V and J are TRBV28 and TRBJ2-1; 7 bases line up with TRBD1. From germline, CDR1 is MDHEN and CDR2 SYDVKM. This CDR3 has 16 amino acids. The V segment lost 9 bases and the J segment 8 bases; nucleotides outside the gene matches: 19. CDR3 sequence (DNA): TGTGCCAGTTCCCCTCCCCGACAGGGCTTTCAGGATGAGCAGTTCTTC. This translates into CASSPPRQGFQDEQFF.

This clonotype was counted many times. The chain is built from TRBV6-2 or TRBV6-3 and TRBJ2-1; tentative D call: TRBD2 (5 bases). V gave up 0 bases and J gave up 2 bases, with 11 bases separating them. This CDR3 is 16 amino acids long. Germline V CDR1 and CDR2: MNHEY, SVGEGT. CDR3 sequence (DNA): TGTGCCAGCAGTTACTCGACGGAGGTGCCCTACAATGAGCAGTTCTTC. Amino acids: CASSYSTEVPYNEQFF.

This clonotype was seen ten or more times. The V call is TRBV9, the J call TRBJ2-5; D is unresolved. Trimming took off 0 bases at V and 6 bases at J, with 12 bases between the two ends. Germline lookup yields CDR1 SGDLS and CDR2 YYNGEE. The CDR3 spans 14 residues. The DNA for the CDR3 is TGTGCCAGCAGCGTAGGGGGTGGTGTGAAGACCCAGTACTTC. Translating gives CASSVGGGVKTQYF.

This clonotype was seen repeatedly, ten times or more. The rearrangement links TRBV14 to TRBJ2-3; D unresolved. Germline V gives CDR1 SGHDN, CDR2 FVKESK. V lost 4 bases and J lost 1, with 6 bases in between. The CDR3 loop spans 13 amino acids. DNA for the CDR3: TGTGCCAGCAGCCCCTGGGGCACAGATACGCAGTATTTT. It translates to CASSPWGTDTQYF.

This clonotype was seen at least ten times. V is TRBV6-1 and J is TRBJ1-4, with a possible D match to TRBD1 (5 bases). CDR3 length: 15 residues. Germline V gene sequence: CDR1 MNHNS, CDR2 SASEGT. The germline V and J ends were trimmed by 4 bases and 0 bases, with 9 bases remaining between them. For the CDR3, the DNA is TGTGCCAGCAGTGCGAGACAGCCAACTAATGAAAAACTGTTTTTT. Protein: CASSARQPTNEKLFF.

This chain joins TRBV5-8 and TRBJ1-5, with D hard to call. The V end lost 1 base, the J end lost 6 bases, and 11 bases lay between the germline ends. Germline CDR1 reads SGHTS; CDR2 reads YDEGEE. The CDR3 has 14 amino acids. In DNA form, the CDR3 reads TGTGCCAGCAGCTTGTATAGGGAGGGTCAGCCCCAGCATTTT. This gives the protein CASSLYREGQPQHF. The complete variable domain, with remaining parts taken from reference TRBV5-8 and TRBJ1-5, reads EAGVTQSPTHLIKTRGQQATLRCSPISGHTSVYWYQQALGLGLQFLLWYDEGEERNRGNFPPRFSGRQFPNYSSELNVNALELEDSALYLCASSLYREGQPQHFGDGTRLSIL.

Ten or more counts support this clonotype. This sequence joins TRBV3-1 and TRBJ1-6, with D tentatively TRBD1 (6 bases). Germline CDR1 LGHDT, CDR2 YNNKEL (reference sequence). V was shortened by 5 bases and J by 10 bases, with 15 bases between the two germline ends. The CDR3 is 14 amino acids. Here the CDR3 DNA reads TGTGCCAGCAGCTTCGAGGGACAAATCTCACCCCTCCACTTT. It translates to CASSFEGQISPLHF.

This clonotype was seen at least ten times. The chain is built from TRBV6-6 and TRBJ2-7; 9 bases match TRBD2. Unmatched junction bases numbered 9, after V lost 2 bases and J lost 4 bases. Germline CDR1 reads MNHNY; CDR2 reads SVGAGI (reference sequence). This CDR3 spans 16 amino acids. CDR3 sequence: CASSYETSGAQYEQYF. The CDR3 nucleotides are TGTGCCAGCAGTTACGAGACTAGCGGAGCACAATACGAGCAGTACTTC.

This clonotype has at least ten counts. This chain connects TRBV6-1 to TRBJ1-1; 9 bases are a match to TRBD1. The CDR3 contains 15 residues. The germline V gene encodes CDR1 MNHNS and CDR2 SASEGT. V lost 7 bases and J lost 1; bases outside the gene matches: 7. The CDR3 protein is CASTNTGGANTEAFF. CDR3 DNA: TGTGCCAGCACCAACACAGGGGGCGCGAACACTGAAGCTTTCTTT.

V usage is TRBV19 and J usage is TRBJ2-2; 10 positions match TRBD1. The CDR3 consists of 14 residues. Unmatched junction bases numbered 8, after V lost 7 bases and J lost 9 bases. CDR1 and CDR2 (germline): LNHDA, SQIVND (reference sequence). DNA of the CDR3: TGTGCCAGTACCAGGACAGGGGGATGGAGGGAGCTGTTTTTT. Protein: CASTRTGGWRELFF.

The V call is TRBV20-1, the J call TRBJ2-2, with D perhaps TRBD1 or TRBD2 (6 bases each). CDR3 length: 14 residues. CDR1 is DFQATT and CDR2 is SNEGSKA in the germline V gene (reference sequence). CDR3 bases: TGCAGCGCTGGGGGGCGGGGAGACACCGGGGAGCTGTTTTTT. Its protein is CSAGGRGDTGELFF.

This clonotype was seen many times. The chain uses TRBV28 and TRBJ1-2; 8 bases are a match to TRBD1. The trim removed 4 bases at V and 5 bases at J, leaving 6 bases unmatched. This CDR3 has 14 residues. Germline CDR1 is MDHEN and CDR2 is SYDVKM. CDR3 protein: CASSSGQENYGYTF. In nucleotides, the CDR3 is TGTGCCAGCAGTTCGGGACAGGAGAATTATGGCTACACCTTC.

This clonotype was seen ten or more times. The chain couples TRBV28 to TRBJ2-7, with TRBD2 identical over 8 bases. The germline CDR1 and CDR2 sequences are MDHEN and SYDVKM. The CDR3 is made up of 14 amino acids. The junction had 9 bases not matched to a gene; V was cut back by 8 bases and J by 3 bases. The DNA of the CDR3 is TGTGCCAGCGCCAACGGGGGGGTTATCTACGAGCAGTACTTC. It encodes CASANGGVIYEQYF. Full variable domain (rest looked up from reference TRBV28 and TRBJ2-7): DVKVTQSSRYLVKRTGEKVFLECVQDMDHENMFWYRQDPGLGLRLIYFSYDVKMKEKGDIPEGYSVSREKKERFSLILESASTNQTSMYLCASANGGVIYEQYFGPGTRLTVT.

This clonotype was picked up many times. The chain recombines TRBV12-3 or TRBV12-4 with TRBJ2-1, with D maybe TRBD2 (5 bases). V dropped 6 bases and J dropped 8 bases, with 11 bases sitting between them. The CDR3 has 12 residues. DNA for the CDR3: TGTGCCAGCAGCGACCTAGCCGATGAGCAGTTCTTC. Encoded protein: CASSDLADEQFF.

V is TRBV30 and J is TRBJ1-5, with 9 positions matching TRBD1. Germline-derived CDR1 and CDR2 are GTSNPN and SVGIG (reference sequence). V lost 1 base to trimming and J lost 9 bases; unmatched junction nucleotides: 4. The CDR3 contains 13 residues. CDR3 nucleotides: TGTGCCTGGAGTGGACAGGGGGTAACGCCCCAGCATTTT. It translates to CAWSGQGVTPQHF.

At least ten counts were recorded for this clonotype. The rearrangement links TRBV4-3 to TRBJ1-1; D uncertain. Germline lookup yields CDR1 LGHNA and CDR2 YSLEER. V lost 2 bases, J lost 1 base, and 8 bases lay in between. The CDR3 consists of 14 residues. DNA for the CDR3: TGCGCCAGCAGCCAAAGAACAACGAACACTGAAGCTTTCTTT. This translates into CASSQRTTNTEAFF.

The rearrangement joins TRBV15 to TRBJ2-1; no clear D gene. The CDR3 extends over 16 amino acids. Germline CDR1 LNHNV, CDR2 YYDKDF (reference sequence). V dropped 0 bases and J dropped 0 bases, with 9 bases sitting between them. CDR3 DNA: TGTGCCACCAGCAGAGAACCAGCGAGCTCCTACAATGAGCAGTTCTTC. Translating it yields CATSREPASSYNEQFF.

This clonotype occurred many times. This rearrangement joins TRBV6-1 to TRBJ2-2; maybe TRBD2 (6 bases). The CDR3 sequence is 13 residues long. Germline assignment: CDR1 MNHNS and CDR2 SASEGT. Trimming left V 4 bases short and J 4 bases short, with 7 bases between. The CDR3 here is CASSGTTTGELFF. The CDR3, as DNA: TGTGCCAGCAGTGGGACTACCACCGGGGAGCTGTTTTTT.

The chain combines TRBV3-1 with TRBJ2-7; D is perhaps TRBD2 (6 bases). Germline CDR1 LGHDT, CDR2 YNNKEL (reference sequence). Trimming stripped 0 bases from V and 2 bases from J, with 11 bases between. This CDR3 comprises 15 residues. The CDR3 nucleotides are TGTGCCAGCAGCCAAGATTTCCGGGGGACCTACGAGCAGTACTTC. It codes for CASSQDFRGTYEQYF.

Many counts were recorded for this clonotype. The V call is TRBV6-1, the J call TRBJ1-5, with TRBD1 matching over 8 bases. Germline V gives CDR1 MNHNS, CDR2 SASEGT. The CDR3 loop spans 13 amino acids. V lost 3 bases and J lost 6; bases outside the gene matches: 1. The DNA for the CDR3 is TGTGCCAGCAGTGACAGGGGGCGTCAGCCCCAGCATTTT. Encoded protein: CASSDRGRQPQHF.

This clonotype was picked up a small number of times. CDR3 protein: CATNSGTGVEETQYF. CDR3 in DNA: TGTGCCACCAATTCGGGGACAGGCGTTGAAGAGACCCAGTACTTC. The chain carries TRBV28 and TRBJ2-5, with 8 positions matching TRBD1. V lost 10 bases to trimming and J lost 3 bases; unmatched junction nucleotides: 13. CDR1 is MDHEN and CDR2 is SYDVKM in the germline V gene. The CDR3 has 15 residues.

Here the CDR3 DNA reads TGTGCCAGCAGTTTTTCAAGGGTAGCGGGGGATACGCAGTATTTT. It is translated as CASSFSRVAGDTQYF. This chain joins TRBV12-3 or TRBV12-4 and TRBJ2-3; 8 nucleotides line up with TRBD2. The J segment lost 6 bases and the V segment lost 3 bases, leaving 8 bases of the junction unmatched. The CDR3 spans 15 residues.

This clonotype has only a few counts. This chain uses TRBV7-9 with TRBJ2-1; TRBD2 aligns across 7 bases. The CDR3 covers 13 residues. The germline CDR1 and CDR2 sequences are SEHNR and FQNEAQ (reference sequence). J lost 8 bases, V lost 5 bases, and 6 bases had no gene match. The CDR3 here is CASSPETSYEQFF. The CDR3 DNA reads TGTGCCAGCAGCCCAGAGACTAGCTATGAGCAGTTCTTC.

Here the CDR3 reads CAIRRGTSVHEQYF. CDR3 DNA sequence: TGTGCCATCAGGAGGGGGACTAGCGTCCACGAGCAGTACTTC. The rearrangement links TRBV10-3 to TRBJ2-7, with 10 bases identical to TRBD2. The germline gives CDR1 ENHRY, CDR2 SYGVKD. With V trimmed by 6 bases and J by 5 bases, 7 bases remained unmatched. This CDR3 contains 14 residues.

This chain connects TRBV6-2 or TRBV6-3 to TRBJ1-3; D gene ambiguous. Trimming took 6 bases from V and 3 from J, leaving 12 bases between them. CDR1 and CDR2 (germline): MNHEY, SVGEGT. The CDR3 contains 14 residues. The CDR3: CASRTDRLGNTIYF. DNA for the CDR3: TGTGCCAGCAGAACCGACCGACTTGGAAACACCATATATTTT.